This T cell receptor beta chain was sequenced for a study of spatial heterogeneity in lung cancer. Points from the study as a whole: At tumor resection, ubiquitous expanded TCRs were detected in blood more often than later.

Time point reported: sample taken at primary tumor resection. Researchers sequenced whole RNA taken from tumor, nontumor lung or frozen PBMC without sorting. Samples came from approximately 65 TRACERx patients with untreated early-stage lung cancer. This CDR3 has 13 amino acids. V lost 2 bases and J lost 4, with 6 bases in between. The germline V gene has CDR1 SGHAT and CDR2 FQNNGV. A unique molecular identifier was attached to every TCR cDNA molecule. In TCRdb, the 5' RACE reads were re-called with MiXCR into one record per CDR3 protein. This table has some 39,000 distinct CDR3 sequences, around 6.5% appearing once. There are a few counts of this clonotype. Its antigen is unidentified.

This chain uses TRBV11-2 with TRBJ1-5; D is undetermined. This TCR was sampled from a female donor with early-stage non-small cell lung cancer. Material: PBMCs, obtained at surgery. CDR3 loop: CASSLQQNQPQHF. The CDR3 DNA reads as TGTGCCAGCAGCTTACAACAGAATCAGCCCCAGCATTTT.